Below, 10 T cell receptor beta chains from the same sample are listed, as sequenced in a study of molecular identifiers for immune sequencing clone quantification. MiXCR, run by TCRdb on the PCR reads, gives a single entry per CDR3 protein. The sample holds tens of thousands of distinct CDR3 sequences; 15% to 20% are singletons and the top ten take over 1.3%. Sequenced: naive CD8+ T cells from blood, with Jurkat cell RNA spiked in. Subset reported: FACS-sorted CD8+CD4-CCR7+CD45RA+ naive T cells. Receptor source: a human donor in good health. Some libraries in this study had Jurkat cell RNA spiked in.

At least ten counts were recorded for this clonotype. The chain couples TRBV7-2 to TRBJ1-6; D is undetermined. Per the germline V gene, CDR1 is SGHTA and CDR2 is FQGNSA. The CDR3 contains 13 residues. Trimming removed 5 bases from V and 5 bases from J, with 7 bases in between. The CDR3: CASSLTDNSPLHF. The CDR3 DNA sequence: TGTGCCAGCAGCCTCACTGATAATTCACCCCTCCACTTT.

Concerning this clonotype: A much larger clone lies a single base off, so this may be a read error. The V gene is TRBV7-4, the J gene TRBJ2-7, with D perhaps TRBD2 (5 bases). The CDR3 is made up of 12 amino acids. V lost 5 bases and J 4 bases, leaving 9 bases between the germline ends. CDR1 and CDR2 (germline): SGHVT, SQSDAQ. The CDR3, as DNA: TGTGCCAGCAGCGCACGGGGATACGAGCAGTACTTC. This encodes CASSARGYEQYF. The full variable domain, completed using reference TRBV7-4 and TRBJ2-7, is GAGVSQSPRYKVAKRGRDVALRCDSISGHVTLYWYRQTLGQGSEVLTYSQSDAQRDKSGRPSGRFSAERPERSVSTLKIQRTEQGDSAVYLCASSARGYEQYFGPGTRLTVT.

With respect to this clonotype: A clone one base away is much larger, so this may be a read error. The chain carries TRBV20-1 and TRBJ1-2, with unresolved D. V was clipped by 1 base and J by 6 bases, with 9 bases between them. This CDR3 region has 12 residues. Germline CDR1 and CDR2: DFQATT and SNEGSKA (reference sequence). The CDR3 is CSARAERHGYTF. The CDR3 region has the DNA TGCAGTGCTAGAGCGGAGAGGCATGGCTACACCTTC.

In this sample, this clonotype turned up many times. The chain is built from TRBV4-3 and TRBJ2-6, with TRBD1 matching over 7 bases. Germline V lookup: CDR1 LGHNA, CDR2 YSLEER. The CDR3 runs to 15 residues. Germline trimming cut 3 bases from V and 2 bases from J; bases unmatched to any gene: 1. The CDR3 DNA reads TGCGCCAGCAGCCACGACAGGGCTGGGGCCAACGTCCTGACTTTC. It yields the protein CASSHDRAGANVLTF.

V is TRBV12-3 or TRBV12-4 and J is TRBJ2-7; tentatively, D is TRBD1 (5 bases). CDR3 length: 14 residues. The ends were cut back, 3 bases at V and 3 bases at J, with 12 bases in the middle. The CDR3 coding sequence is TGTGCCAGCAGTTTTACAGGATTAAACTACGAGCAGTACTTC. It specifies CASSFTGLNYEQYF.

Worth noting for this clonotype: A single base separates this from a much larger clone, so it may be a read error. V is TRBV20-1 and J is TRBJ2-7, with 7 bases aligning to TRBD2. The V gene's germline CDR1 is DFQATT and CDR2 SNEGSKA (reference sequence). This CDR3 has 18 amino acids. V lost 2 bases and J lost 3; bases outside the gene matches: 19. CDR3 sequence: CSARPPRLAAFNLYEQYF. The CDR3 DNA is TGCAGTGCTAGACCGCCACGGCTAGCGGCATTTAATCTCTACGAGCAGTACTTC.

This clonotype was recorded at least ten times. The J gene is TRBJ2-1, the V gene TRBV6-2 or TRBV6-3, with TRBD2 as a possible D gene (6 bases). Germline CDR1 and CDR2: MNHEY and SVGEGT. The V gene lost 8 bases and the J gene lost 4 bases, with 27 bases spanning the gap. The CDR3 has 18 residues. This CDR3 reads CASQPPGVSMGKYNEQFF. CDR3 nucleotide sequence: TGTGCCAGCCAGCCTCCGGGAGTGTCTATGGGAAAATACAATGAGCAGTTCTTC.

This chain links TRBV12-3 or TRBV12-4 with TRBJ2-1, with 7 bases lining up with TRBD2. V shed 6 bases, J shed 7 bases, and the junction held 3 bases outside the gene matches. This CDR3 spans 12 amino acids. As DNA, the CDR3 is TGTGCCAGCAGCGATAGCGGGAATGAGCAGTTCTTC. It codes for CASSDSGNEQFF.

This clonotype was picked up many times. This chain links TRBV6-2 or TRBV6-3 with TRBJ1-1; 9 nucleotides match TRBD1. This CDR3 is 14 amino acids long. The germline V gene has CDR1 MNHEY and CDR2 SVGEGT. V was clipped by 5 bases and J by 6 bases; unmatched bases: 7. CDR3 amino acids: CASSQQGAGAEAFF. The CDR3 DNA sequence: TGTGCCAGCAGTCAACAGGGGGCCGGCGCTGAAGCTTTCTTT.

This clonotype was counted ten times or more. The V gene is TRBV6-5, the J gene TRBJ2-1; D remains ambiguous. Germline CDR1 and CDR2: MNHEY and SVGAGI. This CDR3 spans 15 amino acids. Trimming took off 2 bases at V and 0 bases at J, with 8 bases between the two ends. The CDR3 sequence: CASSYILSSYNEQFF. The DNA for the CDR3 is TGTGCCAGCAGTTACATACTAAGCTCCTACAATGAGCAGTTCTTC.